Described below is a single TCR beta chain sequence and its context. No antigen is known for it. The source of the sample is a study of beta chain features in type 1 diabetes. Study results and caveats: Patients showed naive, central memory and Treg TCRB repertoires that appeared more similar than those of healthy donors. A PCR bias possibly favoring shorter templates would apply equally to patients and controls.

Per the germline V gene, CDR1 is KGHSH and CDR2 is LQKENI. Trimming left V 2 bases short and J 2 bases short, with 15 bases between. CDR3 length: 16 amino acids. CD45RO/CCR7/CD25/CD127/CD95/CD27 separated CD4+ naive, central memory, regulatory and stem cell-like memory cells by sorting. Isolated RNA was reverse transcribed in full, so expressed TCRB transcripts were sequenced. For naive, central memory and regulatory T cell samples, reads averaged roughly 3.5 million. Generated by immunoSEQ multiplex PCR, the TCRdb table keeps only in-frame clones and is missing some. The sample lists approximately 340,000 clones; over 12% were seen once.

The TCR was taken from a woman between 18 and 30 years old in good health. Sequenced material: naive CD4+ T cells from blood. V usage is TRBV18 and J usage is TRBJ1-2; D perhaps matches TRBD1 (5 bases). CDR3 DNA sequence: TGTGCCAGCTCACCATATGAGGCAGGGAGGAACTATGGCTACACCTTC. As protein: CASSPYEAGRNYGYTF.